This T cell receptor beta chain appears in the sequencing data of a study of T-cell memory formation after mild COVID-19. Study-wide points: Clones that got smaller from day 15 to 85 had even CD4/CD8, while clones growing later tipped toward CD4+. Contracting CD8+ clones were enriched in EMRA, CD4+ mainly in CM and EM.

The CDR3 is made up of 16 amino acids. Germline CDR1 reads MNHEY; CDR2 reads SVGEGT. Trimming cost V 5 bases and J 6 bases; bases outside gene matches: 10. TCRdb re-called the 5' RACE reads with MiXCR, one entry per CDR3 protein. The table lists fewer than 250,000 distinct CDR3 sequences, about 27% of them singletons. About this clonotype itself: The target antigen is unknown.

The clonotype comes from an adult woman who had mild COVID-19 (a few samples of this study predate the infection). Cell type and time point are not known. The chain carries TRBV6-2 or TRBV6-3 and TRBJ1-4; 9 positions agree with TRBD1. Sequenced material: PBMCs or a T cell subset sorted from them (not recorded which). This chain's CDR3 is CASSLRDRDWDEKLFF. CDR3 in DNA: TGTGCCAGCAGTCTCCGGGACAGGGATTGGGATGAAAAACTGTTTTTT.